These T cell receptor beta chains were read from a single sample in a study of T cell responses to AZD1222 COVID-19 vaccine. Repertoires were generated with immunoSEQ multiplex PCR, while TCRdb's copy carries only in-frame clones and drops some. Of 120,000 or so clones in the sample, about 89% are singletons; the top ten hold under 11%. The sequences come from peripheral blood, collected on day 0 of AZD1222 vaccination. These TCRs come from an adult in good health. Both conserved end residues are part of each CDR3. D genes are given only for firm matches.

J gene	D gene	V gene	CDR3 protein	CDR3 DNA
TRBJ2-7	-	TRBV6-5	CASTNLGVSYEQYF	TGTGCCAGCACCAACCTCGGCGTCTCCTACGAGCAGTACTTC
TRBJ2-6	-	TRBV27	CASSWGAGANVLTF	TGTGCCAGCAGTTGGGGGGCTGGGGCCAACGTCCTGACTTTC
TRBJ2-7	TRBD1	TRBV5-4	CASSSDRDRGGMQYF	TGTGCCAGCAGCTCCGACCGGGACAGGGGAGGCATGCAGTACTTC
TRBJ1-4	TRBD1	TRBV19	CASSPGQGIHKMFF	TGTGCCAGTAGTCCCGGACAGGGTATTCATAAAATGTTTTTT
TRBJ1-2	-	TRBV18	CASSSGTTNYGYTF	TGTGCCAGCTCTTCCGGGACAACTAACTATGGCTACACCTTC
TRBJ2-1	TRBD2	TRBV5-1	CASSLVPSGRSGAYNEQFF	TGCGCCAGCAGCTTGGTTCCTAGCGGGAGAAGCGGTGCCTACAATGAGCAGTTCTTC
TRBJ2-2	-	TRBV19	CATKSGTGELFF	TGTGCCACCAAATCAGGTACCGGGGAGCTGTTTTTT
TRBJ2-2	-	TRBV19	CASSIASPGTGELFF	TGTGCCAGTAGTATAGCCTCTCCGGGGACCGGGGAGCTGTTTTTT
TRBJ1-1	TRBD1	TRBV5-1	CASSFFRAGGDTEAFF	TGCGCCAGCAGCTTTTTTCGAGCAGGGGGGGACACTGAAGCTTTCTTT
TRBJ2-7	-	TRBV7-9	CASSLQTQYEQYF	TGTGCCAGCAGCTTACAGACCCAATACGAGCAGTACTTC
TRBJ2-7	-	TRBV27	CASSSLGPRIYEQYF	TGTGCCAGCAGTTCCCTGGGACCGAGAATCTACGAGCAGTACTTC